This TCR beta chain was profiled in a study of T-cell reconstitution after alpha-beta-depleted transplantation in children. The J segment lost 4 bases and the V segment lost 4 bases, leaving 4 bases of the junction unmatched. Per germline, CDR1 SGHTA and CDR2 FQGNSA. The CDR3 runs 14 residues. This clonotype was seen repeatedly, ten times or more. Using unique molecular identifiers, the investigators prepared the TCRbeta library. TCRdb re-called the PCR reads through MiXCR, storing one row per CDR3 protein. The table lists 600,000 to 700,000 distinct CDR3 sequences, around 16% of them singletons, with under 1.2% in the top ten.

The TCR was taken from a human donor who donated a stem cell graft to a child with acute myeloid leukemia. The chain is built from TRBV7-2 and TRBJ2-5; 9 nucleotides align to TRBD1. This sample comprised PBMCs from the stem cell graft donor, obtained from the stem cell graft. The CDR3 is CASSSTGGAETQYF. In nucleotides, the CDR3 is TGTGCCAGCAGCTCGACAGGGGGAGCAGAGACCCAGTACTTC.